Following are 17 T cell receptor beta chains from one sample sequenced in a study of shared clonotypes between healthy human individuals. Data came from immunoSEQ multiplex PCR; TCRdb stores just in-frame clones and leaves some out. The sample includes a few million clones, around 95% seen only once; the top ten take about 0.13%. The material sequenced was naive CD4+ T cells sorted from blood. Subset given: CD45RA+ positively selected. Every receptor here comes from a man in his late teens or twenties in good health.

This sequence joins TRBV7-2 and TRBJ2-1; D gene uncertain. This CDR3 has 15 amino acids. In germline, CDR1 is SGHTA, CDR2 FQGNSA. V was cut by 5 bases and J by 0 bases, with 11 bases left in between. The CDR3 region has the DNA TGTGCCAGCAGCCCGTCCTTTATCTCCTACAATGAGCAGTTCTTC. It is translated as CASSPSFISYNEQFF.

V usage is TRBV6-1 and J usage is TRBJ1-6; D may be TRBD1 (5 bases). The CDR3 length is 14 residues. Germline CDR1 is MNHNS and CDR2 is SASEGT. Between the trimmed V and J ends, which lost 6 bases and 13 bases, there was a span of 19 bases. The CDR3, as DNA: TGTGCCAGCAGGGGATATAGGGGCGCCGGGCCCCTCCACTTT. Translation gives CASRGYRGAGPLHF.

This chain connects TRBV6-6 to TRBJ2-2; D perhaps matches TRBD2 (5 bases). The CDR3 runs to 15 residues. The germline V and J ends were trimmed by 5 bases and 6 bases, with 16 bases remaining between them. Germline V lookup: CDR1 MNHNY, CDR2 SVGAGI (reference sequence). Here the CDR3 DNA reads TGTGCCAGCAGTATTAATCCCCCCGGGGCCGGGGAGCTGTTTTTT. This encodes CASSINPPGAGELFF.

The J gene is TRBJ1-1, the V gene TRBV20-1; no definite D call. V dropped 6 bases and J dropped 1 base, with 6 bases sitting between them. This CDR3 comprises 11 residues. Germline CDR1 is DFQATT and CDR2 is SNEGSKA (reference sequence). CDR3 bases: TGCAGTGCCCTGGGGAACACTGAAGCTTTCTTT. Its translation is CSALGNTEAFF.

The CDR3 loop reads CASTATSGSENEQFF. The CDR3 DNA follows: TGTGCCAGCACCGCGACTAGCGGGAGTGAAAATGAGCAGTTCTTC. This chain links TRBV6-6 with TRBJ2-1; 12 bases line up with TRBD2. The CDR3 runs to 15 residues. V shed 7 bases, J shed 7 bases, and the junction held 8 bases outside the gene matches. The germline V gene has CDR1 MNHNY and CDR2 SVGAGI (reference sequence).

The CDR3 DNA reads TGTGCCAGCTCACCGACTAGCGGCTACAATGAGCAGTTCTTC. It encodes CASSPTSGYNEQFF. The chain combines TRBV18 with TRBJ2-1; 9 nucleotides agree with TRBD2. The J segment lost 3 bases and the V segment lost 3 bases, leaving 0 bases of the junction unmatched. The germline gives CDR1 KGHSH, CDR2 LQKENI. This CDR3 region has 14 residues.

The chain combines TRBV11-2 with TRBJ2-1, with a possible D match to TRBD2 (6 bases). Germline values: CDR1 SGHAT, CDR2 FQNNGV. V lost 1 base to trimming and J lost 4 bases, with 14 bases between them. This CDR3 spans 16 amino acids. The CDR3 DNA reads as TGTGCCAGCAGCTTAGCAGGCCTGACTAGATACAATGAGCAGTTCTTC. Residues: CASSLAGLTRYNEQFF.

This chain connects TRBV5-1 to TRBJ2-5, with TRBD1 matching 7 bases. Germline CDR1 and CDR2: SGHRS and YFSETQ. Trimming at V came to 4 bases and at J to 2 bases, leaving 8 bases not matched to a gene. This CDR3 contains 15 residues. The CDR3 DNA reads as TGCGCCAGCAGCGGACAGGCAAATCAACAAGAGACCCAGTACTTC. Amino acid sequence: CASSGQANQQETQYF.

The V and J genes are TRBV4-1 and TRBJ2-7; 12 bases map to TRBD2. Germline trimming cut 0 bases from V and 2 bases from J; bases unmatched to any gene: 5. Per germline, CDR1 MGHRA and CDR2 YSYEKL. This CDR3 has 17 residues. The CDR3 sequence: CASSQDHTSGGPYEQYF. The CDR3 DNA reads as TGCGCCAGCAGCCAAGATCATACTAGCGGGGGGCCCTACGAGCAGTACTTC.

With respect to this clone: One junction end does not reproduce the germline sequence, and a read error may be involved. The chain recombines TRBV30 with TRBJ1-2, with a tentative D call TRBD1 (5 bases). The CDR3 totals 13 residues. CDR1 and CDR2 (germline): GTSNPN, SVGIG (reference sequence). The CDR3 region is CAWSNQGPYDYTF. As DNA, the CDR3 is TGTGCCTGGAGTAATCAGGGACCTTATGACTACACCTTC.

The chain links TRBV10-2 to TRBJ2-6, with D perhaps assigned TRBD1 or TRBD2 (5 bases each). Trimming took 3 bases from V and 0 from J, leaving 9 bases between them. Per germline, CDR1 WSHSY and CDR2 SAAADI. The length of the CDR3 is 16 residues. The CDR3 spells CASSDIGASGANVLTF. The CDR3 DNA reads TGCGCCAGCAGTGATATCGGGGCCTCTGGGGCCAACGTCCTGACTTTC.

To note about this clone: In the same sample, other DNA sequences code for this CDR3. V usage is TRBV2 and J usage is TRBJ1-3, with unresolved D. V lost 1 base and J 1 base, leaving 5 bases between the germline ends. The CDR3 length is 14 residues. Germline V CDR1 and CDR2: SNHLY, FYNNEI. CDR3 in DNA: TGTGCCAGCAGTGAAGAGGTTTCTGGAAACACCATATATTTT. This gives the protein CASSEEVSGNTIYF.

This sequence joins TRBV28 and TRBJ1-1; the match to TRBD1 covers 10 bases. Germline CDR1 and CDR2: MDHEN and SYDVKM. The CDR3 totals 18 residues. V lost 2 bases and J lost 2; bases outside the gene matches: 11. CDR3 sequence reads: CASSLDRGRFALNTEAFF. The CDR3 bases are TGTGCCAGCAGTTTAGACAGGGGGCGTTTCGCGTTAAACACTGAAGCTTTCTTT. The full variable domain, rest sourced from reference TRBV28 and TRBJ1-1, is DVKVTQSSRYLVKRTGEKVFLECVQDMDHENMFWYRQDPGLGLRLIYFSYDVKMKEKGDIPEGYSVSREKKERFSLILESASTNQTSMYLCASSLDRGRFALNTEAFFGQGTRLTVV.

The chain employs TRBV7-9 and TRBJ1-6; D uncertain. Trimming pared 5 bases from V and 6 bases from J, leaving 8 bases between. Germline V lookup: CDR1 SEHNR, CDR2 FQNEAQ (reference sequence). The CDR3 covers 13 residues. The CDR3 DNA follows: TGTGCCAGCAGCCGGGGAATTAATTCACCCCTCCACTTT. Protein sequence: CASSRGINSPLHF.

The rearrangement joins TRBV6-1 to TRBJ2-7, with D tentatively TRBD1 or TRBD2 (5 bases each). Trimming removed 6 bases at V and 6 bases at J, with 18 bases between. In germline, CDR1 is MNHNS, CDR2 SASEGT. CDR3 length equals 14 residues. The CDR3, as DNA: TGTGCCAGCAGAAACCCCGGGACGGCAAGCGAGCAGTACTTC. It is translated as CASRNPGTASEQYF.

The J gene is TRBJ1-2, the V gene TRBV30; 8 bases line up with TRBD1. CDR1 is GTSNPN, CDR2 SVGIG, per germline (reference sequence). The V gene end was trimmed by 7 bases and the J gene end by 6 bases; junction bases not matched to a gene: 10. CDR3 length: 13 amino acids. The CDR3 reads CAYTRDRLHGYTF. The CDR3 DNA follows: TGTGCCTATACCCGGGACAGGCTTCATGGCTACACCTTC. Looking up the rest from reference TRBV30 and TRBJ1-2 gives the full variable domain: SQTIHQWPATLVQPVGSPLSLECTVEGTSNPNLYWYRQAAGRGLQLLFYSVGIGQISSEVPQNLSASRPQDRQFILSSKKLLLSDSGFYLCAYTRDRLHGYTFGSGTRLTVV.

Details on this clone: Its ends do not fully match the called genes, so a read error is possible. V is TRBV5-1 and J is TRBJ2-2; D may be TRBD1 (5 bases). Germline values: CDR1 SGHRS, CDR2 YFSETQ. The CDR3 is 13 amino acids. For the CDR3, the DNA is TGCGCCAGCAGCGCAGGGAACTCCGGGGAGCTGTTTTTT. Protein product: CASSAGNSGELFF.